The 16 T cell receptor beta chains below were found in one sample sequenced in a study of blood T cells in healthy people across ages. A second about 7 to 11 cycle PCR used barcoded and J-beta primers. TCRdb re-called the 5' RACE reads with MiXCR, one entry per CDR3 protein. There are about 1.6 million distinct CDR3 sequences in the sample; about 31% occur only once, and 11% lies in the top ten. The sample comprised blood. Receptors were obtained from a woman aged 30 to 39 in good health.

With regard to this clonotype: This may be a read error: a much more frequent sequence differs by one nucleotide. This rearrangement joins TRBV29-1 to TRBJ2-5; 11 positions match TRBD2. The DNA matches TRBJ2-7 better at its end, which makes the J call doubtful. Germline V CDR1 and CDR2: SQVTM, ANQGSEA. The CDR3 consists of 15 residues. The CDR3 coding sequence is TGCAGCGCCCCGACTAGCGGGACCCGTCCCTACGAGCAGTACTTC. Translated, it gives CSAPTSGTRPYEQYF.

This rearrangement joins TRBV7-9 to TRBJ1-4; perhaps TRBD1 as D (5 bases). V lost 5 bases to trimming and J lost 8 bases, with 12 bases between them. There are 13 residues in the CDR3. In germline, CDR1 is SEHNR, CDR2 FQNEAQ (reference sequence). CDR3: CASSPGGLEKLFF. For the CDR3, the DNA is TGTGCCAGCAGCCCCGGGGGGTTAGAAAAACTGTTTTTT.

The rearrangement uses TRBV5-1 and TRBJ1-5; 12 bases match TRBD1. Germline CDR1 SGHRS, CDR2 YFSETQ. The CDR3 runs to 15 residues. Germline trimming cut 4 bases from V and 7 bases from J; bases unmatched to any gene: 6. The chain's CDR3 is CASSLGTGGRQPQHF. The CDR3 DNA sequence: TGCGCCAGCAGCCTCGGGACAGGGGGCAGGCAGCCCCAGCATTTT.

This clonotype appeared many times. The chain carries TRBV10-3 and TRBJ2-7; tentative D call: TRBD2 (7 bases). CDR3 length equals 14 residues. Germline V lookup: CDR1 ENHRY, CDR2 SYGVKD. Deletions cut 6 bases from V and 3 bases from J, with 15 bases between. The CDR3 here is CAIRSRGPNYEQYF. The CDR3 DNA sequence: TGTGCCATCAGATCGCGGGGGCCGAACTACGAGCAGTACTTC.

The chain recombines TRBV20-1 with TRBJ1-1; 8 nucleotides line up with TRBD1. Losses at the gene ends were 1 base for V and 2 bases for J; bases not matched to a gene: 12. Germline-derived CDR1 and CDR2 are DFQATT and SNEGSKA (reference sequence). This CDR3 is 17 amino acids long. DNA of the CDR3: TGCAGTGCTAGAGTAAACCAGGGGGCGGGAGGAAACACTGAAGCTTTCTTT. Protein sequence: CSARVNQGAGGNTEAFF.

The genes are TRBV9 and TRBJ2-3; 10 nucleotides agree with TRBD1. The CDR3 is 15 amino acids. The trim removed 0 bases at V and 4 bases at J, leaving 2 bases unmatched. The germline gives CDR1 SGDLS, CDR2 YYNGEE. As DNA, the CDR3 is TGTGCCAGCAGCGTAGGGGACAGGGGCCCAGATACGCAGTATTTT. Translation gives CASSVGDRGPDTQYF. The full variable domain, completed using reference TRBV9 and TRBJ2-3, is DSGVTQTPKHLITATGQRVTLRCSPRSGDLSVYWYQQSLDQGLQFLIQYYNGEERAKGNILERFSAQQFPDLHSELNLSSLELGDSALYFCASSVGDRGPDTQYFGPGTRLTVL.

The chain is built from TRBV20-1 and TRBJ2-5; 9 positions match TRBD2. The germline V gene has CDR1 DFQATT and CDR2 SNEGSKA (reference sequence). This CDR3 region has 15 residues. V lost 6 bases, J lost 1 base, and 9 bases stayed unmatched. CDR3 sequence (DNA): TGCAGTGCCAATCACCTAGCGGGGCTCCAAGAGACCCAGTACTTC. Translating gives CSANHLAGLQETQYF.

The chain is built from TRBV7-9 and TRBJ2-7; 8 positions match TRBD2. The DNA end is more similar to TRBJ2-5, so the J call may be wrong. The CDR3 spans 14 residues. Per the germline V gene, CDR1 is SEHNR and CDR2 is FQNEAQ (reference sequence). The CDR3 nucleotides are TGTGCCAGCAGCTTGACTAGCGTAGGGGAGACCCAGTACTTC. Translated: CASSLTSVGETQYF.

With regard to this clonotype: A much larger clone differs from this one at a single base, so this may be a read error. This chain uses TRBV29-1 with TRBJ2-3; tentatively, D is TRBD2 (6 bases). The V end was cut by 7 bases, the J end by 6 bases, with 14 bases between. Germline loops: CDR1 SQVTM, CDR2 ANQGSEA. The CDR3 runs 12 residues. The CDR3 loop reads CSGGTLGDTQYF. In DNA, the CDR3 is TGCAGCGGCGGGACCCTAGGGGATACGCAGTATTTT.

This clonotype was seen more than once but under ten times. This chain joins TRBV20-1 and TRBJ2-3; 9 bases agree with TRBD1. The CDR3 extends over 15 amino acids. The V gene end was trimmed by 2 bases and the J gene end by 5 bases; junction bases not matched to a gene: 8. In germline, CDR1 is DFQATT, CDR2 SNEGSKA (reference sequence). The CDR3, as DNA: TGCAGTGCTAGACATACAGGGGGCGGGGAAGATACGCAGTATTTT. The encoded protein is CSARHTGGGEDTQYF.

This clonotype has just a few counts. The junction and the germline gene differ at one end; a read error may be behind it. This CDR3 is CASGVVSTDTQYF. In DNA form, the CDR3 reads TGTGCCAGCGGCGTGGTGAGCACAGATACGCAGTATTTT. The V and J genes are TRBV9 and TRBJ2-3; no firm D call. The germline V gene has CDR1 SGDLS and CDR2 YYNGEE. The CDR3 totals 13 residues. Full variable domain (rest looked up from reference TRBV9 and TRBJ2-3): DSGVTQTPKHLITATGQRVTLRCSPRSGDLSVYWYQQSLDQGLQFLIQYYNGEERAKGNILERFSAQQFPDLHSELNLSSLELGDSALYFCASGVVSTDTQYFGPGTRLTVL.

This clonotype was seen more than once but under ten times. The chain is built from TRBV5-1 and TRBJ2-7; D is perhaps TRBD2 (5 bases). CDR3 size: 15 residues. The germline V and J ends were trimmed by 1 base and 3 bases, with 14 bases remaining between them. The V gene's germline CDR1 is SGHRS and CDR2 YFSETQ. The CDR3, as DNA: TGCGCCAGCAGCTTGTTCTTACCCGGGGACTACGAGCAGTACTTC. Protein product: CASSLFLPGDYEQYF.

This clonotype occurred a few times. In DNA, the CDR3 is TGTGCCTGCACTACTTGGACAGGGAACACCGGGGAGCTGTTTTTT. Its protein product is CACTTWTGNTGELFF. This chain uses TRBV30 with TRBJ2-2; 7 nucleotides match TRBD1. This CDR3 has 15 amino acids. The V segment lost 6 bases and the J segment 1 base; nucleotides outside the gene matches: 8. From germline, CDR1 is GTSNPN and CDR2 SVGIG (reference sequence).

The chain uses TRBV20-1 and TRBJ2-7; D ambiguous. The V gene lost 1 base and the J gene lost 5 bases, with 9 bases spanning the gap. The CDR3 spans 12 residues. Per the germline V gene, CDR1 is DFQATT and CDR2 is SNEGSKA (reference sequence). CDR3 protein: CSARGFTHEQYF. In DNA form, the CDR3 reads TGCAGTGCTAGAGGTTTTACCCACGAGCAGTACTTC.

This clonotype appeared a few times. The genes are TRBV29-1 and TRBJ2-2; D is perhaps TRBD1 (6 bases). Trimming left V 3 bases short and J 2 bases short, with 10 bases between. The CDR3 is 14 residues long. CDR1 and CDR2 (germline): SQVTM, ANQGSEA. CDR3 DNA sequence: TGCAGCGTTGACCCAGGGGTTAACACCGGGGAGCTGTTTTTT. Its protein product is CSVDPGVNTGELFF.

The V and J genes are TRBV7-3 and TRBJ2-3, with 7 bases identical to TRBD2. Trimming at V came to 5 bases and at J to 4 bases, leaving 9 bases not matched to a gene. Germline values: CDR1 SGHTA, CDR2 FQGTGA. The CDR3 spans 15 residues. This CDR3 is CASSPLEREADTQYF. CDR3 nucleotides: TGTGCCAGCAGCCCCCTCGAGCGGGAAGCAGATACGCAGTATTTT.